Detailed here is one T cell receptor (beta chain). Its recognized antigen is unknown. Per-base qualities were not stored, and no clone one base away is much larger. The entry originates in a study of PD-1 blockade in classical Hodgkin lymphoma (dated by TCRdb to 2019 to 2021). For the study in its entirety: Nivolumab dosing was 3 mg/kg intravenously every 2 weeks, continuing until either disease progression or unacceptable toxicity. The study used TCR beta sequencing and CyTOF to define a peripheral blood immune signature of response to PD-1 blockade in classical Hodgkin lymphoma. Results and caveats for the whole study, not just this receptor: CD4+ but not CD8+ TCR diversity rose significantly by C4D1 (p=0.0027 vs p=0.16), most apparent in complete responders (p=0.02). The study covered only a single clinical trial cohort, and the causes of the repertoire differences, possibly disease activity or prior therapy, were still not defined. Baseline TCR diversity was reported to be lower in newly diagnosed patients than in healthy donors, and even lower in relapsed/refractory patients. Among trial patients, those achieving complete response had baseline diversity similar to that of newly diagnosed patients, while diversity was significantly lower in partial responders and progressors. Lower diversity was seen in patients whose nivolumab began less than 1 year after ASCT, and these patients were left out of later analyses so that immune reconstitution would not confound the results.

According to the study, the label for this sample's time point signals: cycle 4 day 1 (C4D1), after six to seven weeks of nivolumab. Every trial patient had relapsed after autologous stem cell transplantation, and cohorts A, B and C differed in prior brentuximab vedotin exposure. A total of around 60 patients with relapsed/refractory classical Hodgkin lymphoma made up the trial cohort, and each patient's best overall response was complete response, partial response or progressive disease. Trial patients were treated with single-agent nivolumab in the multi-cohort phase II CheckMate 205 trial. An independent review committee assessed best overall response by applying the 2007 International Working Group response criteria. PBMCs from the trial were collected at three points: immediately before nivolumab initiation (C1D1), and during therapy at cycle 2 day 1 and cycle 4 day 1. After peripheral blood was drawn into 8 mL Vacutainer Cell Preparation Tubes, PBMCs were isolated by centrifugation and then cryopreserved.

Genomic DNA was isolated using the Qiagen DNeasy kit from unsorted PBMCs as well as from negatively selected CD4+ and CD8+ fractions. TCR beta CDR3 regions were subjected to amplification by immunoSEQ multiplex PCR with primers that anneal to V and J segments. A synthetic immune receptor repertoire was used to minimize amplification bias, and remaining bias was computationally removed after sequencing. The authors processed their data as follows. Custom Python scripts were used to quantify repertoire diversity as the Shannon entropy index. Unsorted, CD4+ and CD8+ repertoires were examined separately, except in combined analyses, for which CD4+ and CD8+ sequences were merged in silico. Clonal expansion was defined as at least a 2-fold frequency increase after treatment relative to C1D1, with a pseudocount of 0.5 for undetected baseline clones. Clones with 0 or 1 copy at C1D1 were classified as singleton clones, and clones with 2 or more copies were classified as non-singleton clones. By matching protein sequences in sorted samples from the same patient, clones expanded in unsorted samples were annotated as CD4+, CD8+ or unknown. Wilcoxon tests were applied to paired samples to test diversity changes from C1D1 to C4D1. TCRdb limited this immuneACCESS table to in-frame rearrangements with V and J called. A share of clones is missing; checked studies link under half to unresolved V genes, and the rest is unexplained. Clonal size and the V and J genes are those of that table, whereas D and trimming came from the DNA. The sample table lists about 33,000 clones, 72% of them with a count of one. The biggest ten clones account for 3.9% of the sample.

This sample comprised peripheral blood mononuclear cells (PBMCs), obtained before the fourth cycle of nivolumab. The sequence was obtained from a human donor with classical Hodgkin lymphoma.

The DNA sequence follows: TGTGCCTACCCGGGACAGAAGGGCTATGGCTACACCTTC. Its protein product is CAYPGQKGYGYTF. The V and J genes are TRBV30 and TRBJ1-2, with TRBD1 matching 7 junction bases. After removal of 7 bases from V and 4 bases from J, the junction retains 9 bases not matched to a gene. The CDR3 numbers 13 residues from cysteine through phenylalanine. Only the CDR3 portion is preserved as DNA: 39 bases, with reading frame beginning at the first base. The CDR1 and CDR2 encoded by the germline V gene (reference sequence) are GTSNPN and SVGIG.